This T cell receptor beta chain was identified during a study of blood T cell repertoires in COVID-19. Study at large: COVID-19 samples collected from the United States, Italy and Spain covered acute and convalescent phases. From T cells, B-cell-depleted T cells, or PBMCs came the material, which was cDNA or gDNA.

In the original analysis: Amplifying reference gene primers gave estimates of nucleated cell counts. Assay: immunoSEQ multiplex PCR; the TCRdb copy retains only in-frame clones and omits some. Clonal size and the V and J genes are those of that table, whereas D and trimming came from the DNA. The table includes about 300,000 clones, more than 75% detected once. The CDR3 sequence is 15 residues long. Trimming took 5 bases from V and 5 from J; bases not matched to a gene: 8. Germline lookup yields CDR1 MNHEY and CDR2 SVGAGI. The receptor's source is a woman aged 35 to 49 who had recovered from COVID-19. The genes are TRBV6-5 and TRBJ2-5; 10 bases are a match to TRBD2. Sequenced material: peripheral blood. The CDR3 here is CASSRPAGGRETQYF. The CDR3 bases are TGTGCCAGCAGTAGACCAGCGGGGGGGAGGGAGACCCAGTACTTC.